What follows are 15 T cell receptor beta chains derived from one specimen sequenced in a study of OX40 agonist ivuxolimab in advanced cancers. The data were produced by immunoSEQ multiplex PCR, yet TCRdb's version contains in-frame clones alone and is incomplete. The table shows approximately 28,000 clones, with 80% to 95% occurring only once. The sequences come from CD4+ or CD8+ T cells sorted from blood, collected in a trial of the OX40 agonist ivuxolimab. These receptors were obtained from an adult with an advanced solid tumor such as melanoma, head and neck, liver or kidney cancer.

This clone came up once. This chain uses TRBV29-1 with TRBJ2-1; the D is unclear. The CDR3 extends over 12 amino acids. Deletions cut 2 bases from V and 10 bases from J, with 12 bases between. From germline, CDR1 is SQVTM and CDR2 ANQGSEA. As DNA, the CDR3 is TGCAGCGTTGAATTAAGGCTCGACGAGCAGTTCTTC. It is translated as CSVELRLDEQFF.

The chain has TRBV25-1 and TRBJ1-1; weak D call: TRBD1 (5 bases). V lost 6 bases and J 8 bases, leaving 16 bases between the germline ends. Germline CDR1 and CDR2: MGHDK and SYGVNS. The CDR3 is 13 amino acids. CDR3 bases: TGTGCCAGCAGCCCCAGGGAGACCTTAGAAGCTTTCTTT. Protein sequence: CASSPRETLEAFF.

CDR3 DNA sequence: TGTGCCAGCAGCTTGGGGACGAGGGGAAACACCATATATTTT. Protein: CASSLGTRGNTIYF. The V and J genes are TRBV11-2 and TRBJ1-3; D perhaps matches TRBD1 (5 bases). Between the trimmed V and J ends, which lost 3 bases and 4 bases, there was a span of 10 bases. From germline, CDR1 is SGHAT and CDR2 FQNNGV. CDR3 length: 14 amino acids.

This clone was seen only once. The rearrangement joins TRBV4-1 to TRBJ2-5; D tentatively reads TRBD1 or TRBD2 (5 bases each). Trimming left V 1 base short and J 0 bases short, with 12 bases between. Germline CDR1 MGHRA, CDR2 YSYEKL. The CDR3 covers 16 residues. The chain's CDR3 is CASSQAIGTYQETQYF. The CDR3 DNA is TGCGCCAGCAGCCAAGCAATCGGGACGTACCAAGAGACCCAGTACTTC.

V gene TRBV7-8 combines with J gene TRBJ2-3; 8 bases match TRBD2. The germline CDR1 and CDR2 sequences are SGHVS and FQNEAQ. The V gene end was trimmed by 1 base and the J gene end by 0 bases; junction bases not matched to a gene: 9. CDR3 length equals 18 residues. CDR3 DNA sequence: TGTGCCAGCAGCTTAGTAACTAGCGGAGAAGCAAGCACAGATACGCAGTATTTT. Translated: CASSLVTSGEASTDTQYF.

This rearrangement joins TRBV30 to TRBJ1-1, with D hard to call. V lost 2 bases and J lost 0, with 7 bases in between. The CDR3 sequence is 13 residues long. CDR1 is GTSNPN and CDR2 is SVGIG in the germline V gene (reference sequence). CDR3 protein: CAWSTGMNTEAFF. As DNA, the CDR3 is TGTGCCTGGAGTACCGGCATGAACACTGAAGCTTTCTTT.

The chain joins TRBV4-2 to TRBJ1-5; no firm D call. The CDR3 runs to 14 residues. Per the germline V gene, CDR1 is LGHNA and CDR2 is YNFKEQ. Between the trimmed V and J ends, which lost 1 base and 3 bases, there was a span of 7 bases. Here the CDR3 reads CASSQGVVNQPQHF. CDR3 nucleotides: TGTGCCAGCAGCCAAGGGGTGGTCAATCAGCCCCAGCATTTT.

The rearrangement links TRBV7-9 to TRBJ2-5; the match to TRBD2 covers 8 bases. The CDR3 consists of 13 residues. Germline trimming cut 6 bases from V and 8 bases from J; bases unmatched to any gene: 8. Germline V gives CDR1 SEHNR, CDR2 FQNEAQ (reference sequence). In nucleotides, the CDR3 is TGTGCCAGCAGGCACGGGACTAGTAATACCCAGTACTTC. This codes for CASRHGTSNTQYF.

The genes are TRBV7-9 and TRBJ1-4; D gene unclear. Germline V gives CDR1 SEHNR, CDR2 FQNEAQ (reference sequence). Deletions cut 2 bases from V and 6 bases from J, with 10 bases between. The CDR3 totals 14 residues. The CDR3 loop reads CASSLPGQDEKLFF. DNA for the CDR3: TGTGCCAGCAGCTTACCCGGGCAGGATGAAAAACTGTTTTTT.

V is TRBV5-6 and J is TRBJ2-2; D gene uncertain. Looked up from germline, CDR1 is SGHDT and CDR2 is YYEEEE. The CDR3 length is 13 residues. Trimming removed 2 bases from V and 5 bases from J, with 7 bases in between. CDR3 bases: TGTGCCAGCAGCTTTTCCCCTACCGGGGAGCTGTTTTTT. It specifies CASSFSPTGELFF.

The V and J genes are TRBV9 and TRBJ2-2; D might be TRBD1 or TRBD2, each matching 5 bases. Germline CDR1 and CDR2: SGDLS and YYNGEE. Trimming cost V 4 bases and J 6 bases, with 16 bases left between them. The CDR3 has 15 residues. The CDR3 loop reads CASSWGGFPAGELFF. CDR3 nucleotide sequence: TGTGCCAGCAGCTGGGGCGGGTTCCCGGCCGGGGAGCTGTTTTTT.

As DNA, the CDR3 is TGTGCCAGCAGTTTGGGACAGGGGAACCAGCCCCAGCATTTT. Residues: CASSLGQGNQPQHF. The chain recombines TRBV6-6 with TRBJ1-5; 10 bases agree with TRBD1. With V trimmed by 4 bases and J by 7 bases, 4 bases remained unmatched. Germline CDR1 reads MNHNY; CDR2 reads SVGAGI (reference sequence). The CDR3 extends over 14 amino acids.

The chain joins TRBV28 to TRBJ2-7, with D possibly TRBD1 on 6 matching bases. V lost 1 base and J 4 bases, leaving 14 bases between the germline ends. This CDR3 contains 15 residues. Germline V gives CDR1 MDHEN, CDR2 SYDVKM. The CDR3 loop reads CASSLLDSTRYEQYF. The CDR3 nucleotides read TGTGCCAGCAGTTTATTGGACAGTACCCGGTACGAGCAGTACTTC.

V and J are TRBV6-5 and TRBJ2-7, with 7 bases that match TRBD1. CDR3 length equals 13 residues. V lost 8 bases, J lost 3 bases, and 7 bases stayed unmatched. Germline CDR1 MNHEY, CDR2 SVGAGI. The CDR3 sequence is CASRSNRGYEQYF. DNA for the CDR3: TGTGCCAGCCGATCAAACAGGGGCTACGAGCAGTACTTC.

This clone was observed a single time. The genes are TRBV10-3 and TRBJ2-2; TRBD1 matches at 9 bases. Germline V CDR1 and CDR2: ENHRY, SYGVKD. With V trimmed by 9 bases and J by 3 bases, 8 bases remained unmatched. The CDR3 length is 15 residues. In DNA form, the CDR3 reads TGTGCCATGTTGTCCGGGACAGGGCACACCGGGGAGCTGTTTTTT. Amino acids: CAMLSGTGHTGELFF.